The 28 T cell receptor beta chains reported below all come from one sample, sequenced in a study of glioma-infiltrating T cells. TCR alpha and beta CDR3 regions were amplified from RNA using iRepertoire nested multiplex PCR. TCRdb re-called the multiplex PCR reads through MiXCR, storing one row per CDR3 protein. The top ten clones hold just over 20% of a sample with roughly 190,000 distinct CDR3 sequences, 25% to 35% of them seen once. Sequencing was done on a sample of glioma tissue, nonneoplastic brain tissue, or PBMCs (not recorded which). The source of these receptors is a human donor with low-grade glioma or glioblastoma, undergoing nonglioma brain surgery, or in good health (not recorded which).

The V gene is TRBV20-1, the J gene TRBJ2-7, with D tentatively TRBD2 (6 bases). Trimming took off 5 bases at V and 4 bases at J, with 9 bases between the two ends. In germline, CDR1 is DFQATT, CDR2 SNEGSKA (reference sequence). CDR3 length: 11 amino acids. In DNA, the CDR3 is TGCAGTGCTGGAGGGCAGTACGAGCAGTACTTC. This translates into CSAGGQYEQYF.

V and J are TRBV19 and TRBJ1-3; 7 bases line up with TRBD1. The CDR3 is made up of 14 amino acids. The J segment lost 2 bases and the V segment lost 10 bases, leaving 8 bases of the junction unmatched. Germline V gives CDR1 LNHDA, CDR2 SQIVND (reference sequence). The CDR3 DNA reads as TGTGCCACTACGGACAGGCGCACTGGAAACACCATATATTTT. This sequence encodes CATTDRRTGNTIYF. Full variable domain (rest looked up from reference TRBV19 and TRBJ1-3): DGGITQSPKYLFRKEGQNVTLSCEQNLNHDAMYWYRQDPGQGLRLIYYSQIVNDFQKGDIAEGYSVSREKKESFPLTVTSAQKNPTAFYLCATTDRRTGNTIYFGEGSWLTVV.

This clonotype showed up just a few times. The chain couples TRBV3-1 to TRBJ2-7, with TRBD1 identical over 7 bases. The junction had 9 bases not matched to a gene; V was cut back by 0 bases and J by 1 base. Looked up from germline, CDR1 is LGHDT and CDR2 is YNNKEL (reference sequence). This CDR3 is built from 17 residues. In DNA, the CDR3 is TGTGCCAGCAGCCAAGATTCGGGACAGCTATTTTCCTACGAGCAGTACTTC. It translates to CASSQDSGQLFSYEQYF.

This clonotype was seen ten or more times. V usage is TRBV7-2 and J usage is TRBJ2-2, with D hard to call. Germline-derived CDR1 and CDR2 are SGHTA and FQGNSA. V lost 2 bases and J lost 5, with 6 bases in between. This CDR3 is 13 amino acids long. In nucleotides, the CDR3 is TGTGCCAGCAGCTTACAACTAACCGGGGAGCTGTTTTTT. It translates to CASSLQLTGELFF.

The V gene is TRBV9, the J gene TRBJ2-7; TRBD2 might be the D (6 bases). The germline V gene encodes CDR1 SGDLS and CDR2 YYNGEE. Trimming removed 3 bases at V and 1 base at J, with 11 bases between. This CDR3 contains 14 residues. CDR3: CASSDTSRSYEQYF. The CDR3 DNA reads TGTGCCAGCAGCGACACTAGCCGTTCCTACGAGCAGTACTTC.

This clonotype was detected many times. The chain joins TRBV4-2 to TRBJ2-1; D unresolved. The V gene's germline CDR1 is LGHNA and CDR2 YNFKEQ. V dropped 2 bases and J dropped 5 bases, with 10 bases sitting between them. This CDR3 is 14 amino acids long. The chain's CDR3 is CASSQLDVDNEQFF. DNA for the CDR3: TGTGCCAGCAGCCAACTGGACGTTGACAATGAGCAGTTCTTC.

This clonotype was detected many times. CDR3 sequence reads: CASRPGQLGTEAFF. Here the CDR3 DNA reads TGTGCCAGCAGACCTGGACAGCTTGGCACTGAAGCTTTCTTT. The chain carries TRBV12-3 or TRBV12-4 and TRBJ1-1, with D possibly matching TRBD1 (6 bases). V dropped 6 bases and J dropped 4 bases, with 15 bases sitting between them. The CDR3 is made up of 14 amino acids.

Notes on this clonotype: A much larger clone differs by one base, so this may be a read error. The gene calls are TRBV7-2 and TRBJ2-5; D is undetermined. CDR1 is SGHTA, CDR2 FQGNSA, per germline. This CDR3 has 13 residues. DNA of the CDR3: TGTGCCAGCAGCCCTTTTTTCCCAGAGACCAAGTACTTC. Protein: CASSPFFPETKYF.

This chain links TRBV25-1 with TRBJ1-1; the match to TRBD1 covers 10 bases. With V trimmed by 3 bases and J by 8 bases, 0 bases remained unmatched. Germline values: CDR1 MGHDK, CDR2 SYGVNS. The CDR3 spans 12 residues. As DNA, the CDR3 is TGTGCCAGCAGTGAGACAGGGGGCGAAGCTTTCTTT. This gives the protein CASSETGGEAFF.

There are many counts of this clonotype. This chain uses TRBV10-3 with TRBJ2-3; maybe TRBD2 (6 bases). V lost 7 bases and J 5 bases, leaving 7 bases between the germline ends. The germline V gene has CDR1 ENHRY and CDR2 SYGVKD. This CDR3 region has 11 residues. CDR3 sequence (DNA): TGTGCCATCACCGGGGGAGATACGCAGTATTTT. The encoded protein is CAITGGDTQYF.

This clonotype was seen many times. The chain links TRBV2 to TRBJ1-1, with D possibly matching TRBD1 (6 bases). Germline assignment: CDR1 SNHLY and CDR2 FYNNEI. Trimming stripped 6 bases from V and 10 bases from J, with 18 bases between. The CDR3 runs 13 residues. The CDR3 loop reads CASRDSGGAAAFF. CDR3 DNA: TGTGCCAGCAGGGATTCTGGGGGGGCGGCAGCTTTCTTT. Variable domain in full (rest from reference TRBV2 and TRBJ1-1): EPEVTQTPSHQVTQMGQEVILRCVPISNHLYFYWYRQILGQKVEFLVSFYNNEISEKSEIFDDQFSVERPDGSNFTLKIRSTKLEDSAMYFCASRDSGGAAAFFGQGTRLTVV.

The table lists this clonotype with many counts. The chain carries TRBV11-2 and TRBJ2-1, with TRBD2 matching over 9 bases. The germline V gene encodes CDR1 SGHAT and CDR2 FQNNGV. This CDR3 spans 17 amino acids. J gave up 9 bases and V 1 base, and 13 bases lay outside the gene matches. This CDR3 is CASSLGPRSGRRREQFF. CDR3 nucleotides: TGTGCCAGCAGCTTAGGCCCCCGGAGCGGGAGGCGTCGTGAGCAGTTCTTC.

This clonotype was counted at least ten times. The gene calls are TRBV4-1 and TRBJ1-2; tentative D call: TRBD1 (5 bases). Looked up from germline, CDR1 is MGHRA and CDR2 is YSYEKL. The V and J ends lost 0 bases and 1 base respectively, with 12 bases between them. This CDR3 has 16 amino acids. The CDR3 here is CASSQEGTGINYGYTF. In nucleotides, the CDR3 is TGCGCCAGCAGCCAAGAAGGAACAGGAATTAACTATGGCTACACCTTC.

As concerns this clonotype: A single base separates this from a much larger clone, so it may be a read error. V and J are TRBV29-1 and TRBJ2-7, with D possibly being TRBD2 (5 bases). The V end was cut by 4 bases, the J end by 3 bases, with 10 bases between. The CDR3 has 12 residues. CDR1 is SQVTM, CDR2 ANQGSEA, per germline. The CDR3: CSVASRDYEQYF. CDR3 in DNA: TGCAGCGTTGCCAGCCGGGACTACGAGCAGTACTTC.

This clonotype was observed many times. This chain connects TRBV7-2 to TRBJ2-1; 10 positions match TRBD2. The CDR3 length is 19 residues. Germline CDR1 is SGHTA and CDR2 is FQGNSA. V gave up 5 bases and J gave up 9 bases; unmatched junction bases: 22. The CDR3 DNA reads TGTGCCAGCAGCGACCCGGGTAGGGGAGCGGGAGGGCTTCACGGTGAGCAGTTCTTC. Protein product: CASSDPGRGAGGLHGEQFF. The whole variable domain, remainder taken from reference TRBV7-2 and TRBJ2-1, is GAGVSQSPSNKVTEKGKDVELRCDPISGHTALYWYRQSLGQGLEFLIYFQGNSAPDKSGLPSDRFSAERTGGSVSTLTIQRTQQEDSAVYLCASSDPGRGAGGLHGEQFFGPGTRLTVL.

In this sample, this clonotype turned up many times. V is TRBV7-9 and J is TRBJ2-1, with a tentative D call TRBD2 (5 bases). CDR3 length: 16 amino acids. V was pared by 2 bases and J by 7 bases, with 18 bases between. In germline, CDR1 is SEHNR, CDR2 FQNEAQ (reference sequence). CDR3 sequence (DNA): TGTGCCAGCAGCTTACGAGGGCTCTTAATCAGGAATGAGCAGTTCTTC. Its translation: CASSLRGLLIRNEQFF.

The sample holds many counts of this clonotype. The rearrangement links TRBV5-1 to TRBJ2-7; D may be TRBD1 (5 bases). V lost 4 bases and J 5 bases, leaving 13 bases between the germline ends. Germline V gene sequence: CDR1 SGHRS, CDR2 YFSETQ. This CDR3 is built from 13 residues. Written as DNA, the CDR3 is TGCGCCAGCAGCCCCGCAGGGATCCACGAGCAGTACTTC. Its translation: CASSPAGIHEQYF.

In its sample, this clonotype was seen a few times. The CDR3 loop is CASSDRITDRENTIYF. For the CDR3, the DNA is TGTGCCAGCAGCGACAGAATCACGGACAGGGAAAACACCATATATTTT. V is TRBV14 and J is TRBJ1-3, with 8 bases matching TRBD1. J gave up 6 bases and V 5 bases, and 12 bases lay outside the gene matches. The CDR3 sequence is 16 residues long. CDR1 and CDR2 from the germline V gene are SGHDN and FVKESK.

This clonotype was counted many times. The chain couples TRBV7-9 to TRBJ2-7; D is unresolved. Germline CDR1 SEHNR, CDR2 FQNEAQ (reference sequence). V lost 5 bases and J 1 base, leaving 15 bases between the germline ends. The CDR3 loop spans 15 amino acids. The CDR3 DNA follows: TGTGCCAGCAGCCCCGGCTTCGGTTATTCCTACGAGCAGTACTTC. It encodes CASSPGFGYSYEQYF.

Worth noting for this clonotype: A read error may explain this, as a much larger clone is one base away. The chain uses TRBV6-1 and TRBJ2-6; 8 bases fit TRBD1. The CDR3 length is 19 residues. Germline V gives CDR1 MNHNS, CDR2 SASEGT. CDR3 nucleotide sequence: TGTGCCAGCAGTCCTTACCACTCCGGGACAGGCTCTTGGGCCAACGTCCTGACTTTC. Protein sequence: CASSPYHSGTGSWANVLTF.

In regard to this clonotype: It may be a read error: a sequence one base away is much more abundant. CDR3 sequence reads: CVSTRGGGTDTQYF. For the CDR3, the DNA is TGTGTCAGCACCCGGGGTGGAGGCACAGATACGCAGTATTTT. The chain joins TRBV27 to TRBJ2-3; tentative D call: TRBD2 (5 bases). Germline V lookup: CDR1 MNHEY, CDR2 SMNVEV (reference sequence). The CDR3 has 14 amino acids.

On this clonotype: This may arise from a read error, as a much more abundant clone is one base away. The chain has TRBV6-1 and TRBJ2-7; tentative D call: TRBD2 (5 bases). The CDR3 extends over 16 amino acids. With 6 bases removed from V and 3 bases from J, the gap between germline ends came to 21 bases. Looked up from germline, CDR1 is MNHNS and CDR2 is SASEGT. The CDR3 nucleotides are TGTGCCAGCAGAGATGGGGAAGCGAGAGGGCACTACGAGCAGTACTTC. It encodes CASRDGEARGHYEQYF.

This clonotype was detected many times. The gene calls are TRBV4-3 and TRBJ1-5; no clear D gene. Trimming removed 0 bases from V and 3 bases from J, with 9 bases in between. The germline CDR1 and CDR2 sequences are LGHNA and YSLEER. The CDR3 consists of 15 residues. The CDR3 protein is CASSQDPDNNQPQHF. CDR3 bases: TGCGCCAGCAGCCAAGACCCCGACAACAATCAGCCCCAGCATTTT.

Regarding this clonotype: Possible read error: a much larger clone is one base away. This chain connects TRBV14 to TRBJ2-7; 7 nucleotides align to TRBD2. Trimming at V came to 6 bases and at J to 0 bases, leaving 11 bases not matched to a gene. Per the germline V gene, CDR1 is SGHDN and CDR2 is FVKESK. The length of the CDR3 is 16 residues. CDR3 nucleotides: TGTGCCAGCAGTCTCATAGGGACTACCGACTCCTACGAGCAGTACTTC. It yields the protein CASSLIGTTDSYEQYF.

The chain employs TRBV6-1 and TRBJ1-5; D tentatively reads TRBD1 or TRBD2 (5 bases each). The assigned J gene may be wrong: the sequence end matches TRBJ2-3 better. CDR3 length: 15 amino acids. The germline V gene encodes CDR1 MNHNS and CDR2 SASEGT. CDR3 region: CASRGVPQNNQPQYF. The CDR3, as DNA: TGTGCCAGCAGGGGGGTACCGCAAAACAATCAGCCCCAGTATTTT.

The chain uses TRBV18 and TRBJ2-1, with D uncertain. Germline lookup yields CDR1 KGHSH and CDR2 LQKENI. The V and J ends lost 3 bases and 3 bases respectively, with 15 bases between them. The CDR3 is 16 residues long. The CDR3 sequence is CASSPLFGSYYNEQFF. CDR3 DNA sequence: TGTGCCAGCTCACCCCTCTTTGGCAGCTACTACAATGAGCAGTTCTTC.

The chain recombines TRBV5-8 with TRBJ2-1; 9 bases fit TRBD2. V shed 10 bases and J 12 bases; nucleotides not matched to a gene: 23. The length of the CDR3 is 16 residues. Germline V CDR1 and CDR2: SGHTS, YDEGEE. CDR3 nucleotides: TGTGCCGCTAGGCGGGCGGGAGGGTCAACAAACTATGGGCAGTTCTTC. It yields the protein CAARRAGGSTNYGQFF.

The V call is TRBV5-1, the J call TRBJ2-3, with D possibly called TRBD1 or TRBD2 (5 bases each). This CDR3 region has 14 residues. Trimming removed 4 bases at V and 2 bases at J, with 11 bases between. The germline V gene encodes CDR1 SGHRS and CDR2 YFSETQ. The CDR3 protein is CASSTGTNTDTQYF. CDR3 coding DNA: TGCGCCAGCAGCACGGGGACCAACACAGATACGCAGTATTTT.